Described below is a single TCR beta chain sequence and its context. In the original analysis: Amplification from reference gene primers served as the basis for estimated nucleated cell counts. This table comes from immunoSEQ multiplex PCR, and its TCRdb copy is limited to in-frame clones, with some not included. The V and J calls and clone size are taken from that table; D and trimming were inferred from the DNA. The sample holds some 350,000 clones; about 90% are singletons and the top ten take approximately 3.5%. This sample is drawn from a study of blood T cell repertoires in COVID-19. Study information: Both acute and convalescent COVID-19 samples were obtained from the United States, Italy and Spain. PBMCs, B-cell-depleted T cells, or T cells were the source of the cDNA or gDNA that made up the material.

Deletions cut 5 bases from V and 4 bases from J, with 6 bases between. The length of the CDR3 is 12 residues. CDR1 and CDR2 (germline): LNHDA, SQIVND (reference sequence). The sequenced material came from peripheral blood. The V and J genes are TRBV19 and TRBJ1-5; D remains ambiguous. This receptor was identified in a woman in her late teens or twenties who had recovered from COVID-19. CDR3 residues: CASSEGNQPQHF. The CDR3 coding sequence is TGTGCCAGTAGTGAGGGAAATCAGCCCCAGCATTTT.